This T cell receptor (beta chain) was identified in a study of a mutant IDH1 vaccine in newly diagnosed glioma. Study in general: Patients were started on vaccination 4-6 weeks after radiotherapy alone, or with temozolomide cycles. Weeks 35 and 47 hosted visits V12 and V13, respectively.

Using immunoSEQ multiplex PCR, the repertoire was profiled, and TCRdb retains in-frame clones only, with some absent. The table lists fewer than 85,000 clones, 70% to 90% of them singletons. Study results and caveats: The study observed vaccine-induced immune responses in roughly 93% of patients.

A note on this clone: Antigen specificity is unknown.

Noted time point: week 47, end of study. Topical imiquimod was applied with each vaccine dose, which held 300 ug of mutant IDH1 20-mer peptide. V lost 9 bases, J lost 4 bases, and 12 bases lay in between. The CDR3 is made up of 12 amino acids. Germline CDR1 MNHNS, CDR2 SASEGT. This sequence originates from a man in his forties or fifties with glioma. This chain connects TRBV6-1 to TRBJ1-2; D might be TRBD1 (6 bases). The sequences come from PBMCs, collected from a glioma patient whose treatment included an IDH1 peptide vaccine. In DNA, the CDR3 is TGTGCCAGTAGGGACACCCTCTATGGCTACACCTTC. Translating gives CASRDTLYGYTF.